This TCR beta chain was observed in a study of blood T cells in healthy people across ages. CDR1 and CDR2 (germline): SGHTA, FQGNSA. V was cut by 3 bases and J by 5 bases, with 18 bases left in between. The CDR3 loop spans 16 amino acids. A second PCR, run for roughly 7 to 11 cycles, used a sample-barcoded 5' primer plus a J-beta primer mix. TCRdb reprocessed the 5' RACE reads via MiXCR and lists one record per CDR3 protein. The sample lists over 1,300,000 distinct CDR3 sequences, approximately 59% occurring once. Study-wide findings and caveats: Comparison with aged donors showed that long-lived donors had more naive CD4+ cells and higher diversity. With naive T cell percentage, TCR beta diversity showed a strong correlation.

With respect to this clonotype: Its antigen is not identified.

This rearrangement joins TRBV7-2 to TRBJ2-3; possibly TRBD1 or TRBD2 for D (5 bases each). Specimen: blood. The origin of this receptor is a young man in good health. For the CDR3, the DNA is TGTGCCAGCAGCTTCACCTTCAGGGACGGGGTAGATACGCAGTATTTT. This gives the protein CASSFTFRDGVDTQYF. The full variable domain, its missing parts supplied by reference TRBV7-2 and TRBJ2-3, is GAGVSQSPSNKVTEKGKDVELRCDPISGHTALYWYRQSLGQGLEFLIYFQGNSAPDKSGLPSDRFSAERTGGSVSTLTIQRTQQEDSAVYLCASSFTFRDGVDTQYFGPGTRLTVL.